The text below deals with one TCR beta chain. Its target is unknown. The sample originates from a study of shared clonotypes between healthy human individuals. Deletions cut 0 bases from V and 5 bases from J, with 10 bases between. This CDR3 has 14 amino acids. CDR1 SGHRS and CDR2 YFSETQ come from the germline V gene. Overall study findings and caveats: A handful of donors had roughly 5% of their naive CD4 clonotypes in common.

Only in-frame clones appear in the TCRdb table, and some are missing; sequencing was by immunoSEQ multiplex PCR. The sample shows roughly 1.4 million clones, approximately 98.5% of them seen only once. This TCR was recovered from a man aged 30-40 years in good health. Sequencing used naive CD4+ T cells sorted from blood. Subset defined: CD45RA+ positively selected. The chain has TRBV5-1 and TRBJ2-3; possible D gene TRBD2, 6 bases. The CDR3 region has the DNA TGCGCCAGCAGCTTGGAAACGGGAGTAGATACGCAGTATTTT. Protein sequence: CASSLETGVDTQYF.